The clone carrying this TCR beta chain was observed a single time. Its antigen remains unknown. This CDR3 is built from 16 residues. The ends were cut back, 6 bases at V and 1 base at J, with 16 bases in the middle. Germline CDR1 and CDR2: SGHDT and YYEEEE. When sampled, the donors appeared nominally healthy, though they likely had unrecorded immune exposures. These data originate in a study of cytomegalovirus exposure and HLA in healthy donors. Study-wide findings and caveats: CMV serostatus alone was available as immune exposure information. Three chains linked to CMV were shown in vitro to be specific for CMV antigens. In a later analysis, TCR association rates varied by HLA locus: DRB1 most, HLA-C fewest.

PCR used 60 Vbeta primers and 13 Jbeta primers. The repertoire was sequenced with immunoSEQ multiplex PCR; TCRdb's copy has only in-frame clones and lacks some. The data show around 100,000 clones, 60% to 80% seen once. This receptor was obtained from a man younger than 35 in good health and CMV-seropositive. Source material: PBMCs. This chain connects TRBV5-6 to TRBJ2-2; the D gene is possibly TRBD2 (7 bases). The CDR3 loop is CASTRGAVMNTGELFF. The CDR3 DNA is TGTGCCAGCACCCGGGGGGCGGTGATGAACACCGGGGAGCTGTTTTTT. The whole variable domain, remainder taken from reference TRBV5-6 and TRBJ2-2, is DAGVTQSPTHLIKTRGQQVTLRCSPKSGHDTVSWYQQALGQGPQFIFQYYEEEERQRGNFPDRFSGHQFPNYSSELNVNALLLGDSALYLCASTRGAVMNTGELFFGEGSRLTVL.